This T cell receptor beta chain was recorded in a study of OX40 agonist ivuxolimab in advanced cancers. Across the whole study: Ivuxolimab was delivered to patients intravenously every 2 weeks at doses spanning 0.01 to 10 mg/kg. People who had prior anti-PD-1, anti-PD-L1 or anti-CTLA-4 therapy could take part, and 35% to 50% had some.

For this clone: Its matching antigen is unknown.

Generated by immunoSEQ multiplex PCR, the TCRdb table keeps only in-frame clones and is missing some. This sample yields around 98,000 clones, of which 87% are seen a single time; approximately 0.5% belongs to the top ten. The CDR3 loop spans 19 amino acids. CDR1 and CDR2 (germline): SNHLY, FYNNEI. The V gene end was trimmed by 0 bases and the J gene end by 4 bases; junction bases not matched to a gene: 13. Samples of blood were obtained at baseline, on cycle 4 day 1, and on cycle 7 day 1. Study outcomes and limitations: At 0.1 to 3.0 mg/kg and by week 6, CD4+ and CD8+ T cells in the blood had expanded clonally.

The sequencing used CD4+ or CD8+ T cells sorted from blood, collected in a trial of the OX40 agonist ivuxolimab. The chain joins TRBV2 to TRBJ2-7; 12 positions agree with TRBD2. This receptor was obtained from an adult with an advanced solid tumor such as melanoma, head and neck, liver or kidney cancer. The CDR3 loop is CASSEALTSGGPFSYEQYF. In DNA form, the CDR3 reads TGTGCCAGCAGTGAAGCGCTTACTAGCGGGGGGCCCTTCTCTTACGAGCAGTACTTC.